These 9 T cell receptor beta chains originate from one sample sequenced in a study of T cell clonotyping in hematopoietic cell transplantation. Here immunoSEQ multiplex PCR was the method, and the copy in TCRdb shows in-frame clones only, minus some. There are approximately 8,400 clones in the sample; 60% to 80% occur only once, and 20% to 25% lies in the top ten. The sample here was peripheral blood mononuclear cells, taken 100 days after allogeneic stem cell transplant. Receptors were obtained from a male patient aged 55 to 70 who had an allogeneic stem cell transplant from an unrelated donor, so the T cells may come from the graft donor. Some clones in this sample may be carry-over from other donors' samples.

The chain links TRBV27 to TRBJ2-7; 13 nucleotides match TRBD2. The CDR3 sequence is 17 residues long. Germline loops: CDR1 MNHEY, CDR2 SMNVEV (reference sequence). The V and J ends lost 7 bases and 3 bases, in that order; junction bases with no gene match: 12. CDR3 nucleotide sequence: TGTGCCAGCACCATGGGCGGGACTAGCGGGAATCACTACGAGCAGTACTTC. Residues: CASTMGGTSGNHYEQYF.

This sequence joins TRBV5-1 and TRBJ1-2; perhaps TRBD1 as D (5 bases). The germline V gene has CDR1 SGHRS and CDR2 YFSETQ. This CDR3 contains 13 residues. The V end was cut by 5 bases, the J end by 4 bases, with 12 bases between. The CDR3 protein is CASSRGDSYGYTF. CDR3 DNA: TGCGCCAGCAGTCGAGGTGACAGCTATGGCTACACCTTC.

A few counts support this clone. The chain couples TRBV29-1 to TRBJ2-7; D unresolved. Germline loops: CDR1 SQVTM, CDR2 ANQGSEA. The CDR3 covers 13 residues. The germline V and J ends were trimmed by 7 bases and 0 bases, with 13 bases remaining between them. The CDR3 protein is CSAERPNSYEQYF. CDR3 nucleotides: TGCAGCGCGGAACGGCCAAACTCCTACGAGCAGTACTTC.

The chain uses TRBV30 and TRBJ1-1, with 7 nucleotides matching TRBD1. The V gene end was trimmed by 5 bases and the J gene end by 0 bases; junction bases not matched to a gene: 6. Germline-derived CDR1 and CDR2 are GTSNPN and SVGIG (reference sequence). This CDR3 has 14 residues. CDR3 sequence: CAWFDRVMNTEAFF. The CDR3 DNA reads TGTGCCTGGTTTGACAGGGTAATGAACACTGAAGCTTTCTTT.

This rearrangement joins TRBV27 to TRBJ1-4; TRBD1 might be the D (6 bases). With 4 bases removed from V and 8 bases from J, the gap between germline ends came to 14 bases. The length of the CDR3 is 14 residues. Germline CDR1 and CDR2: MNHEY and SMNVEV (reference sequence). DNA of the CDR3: TGTGCCAGCAGTTACACCGGGACACCCGAAAAACTGTTTTTT. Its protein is CASSYTGTPEKLFF.

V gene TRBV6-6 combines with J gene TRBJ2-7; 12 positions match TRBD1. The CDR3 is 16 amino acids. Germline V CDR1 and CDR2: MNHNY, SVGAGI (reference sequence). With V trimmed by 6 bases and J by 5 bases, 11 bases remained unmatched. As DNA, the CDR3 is TGTGCCAGCAGGCCCAGCCGGGGACAGGGGGCCAACGAGCAGTACTTC. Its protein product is CASRPSRGQGANEQYF.

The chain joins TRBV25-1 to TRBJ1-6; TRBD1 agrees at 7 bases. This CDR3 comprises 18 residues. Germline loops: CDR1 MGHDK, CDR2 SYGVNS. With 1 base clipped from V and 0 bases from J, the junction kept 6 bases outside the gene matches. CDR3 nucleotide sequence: TGTGCCAGCAGTGAATTACAGGGGCCGAGCTCCTATAATTCACCCCTCCACTTT. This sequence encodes CASSELQGPSSYNSPLHF.

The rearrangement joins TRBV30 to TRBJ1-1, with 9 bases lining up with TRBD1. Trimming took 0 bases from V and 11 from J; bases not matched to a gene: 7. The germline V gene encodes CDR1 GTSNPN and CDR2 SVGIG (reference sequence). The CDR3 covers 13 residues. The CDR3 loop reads CAWSVLGTGSAFF. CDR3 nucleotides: TGTGCCTGGAGTGTACTAGGGACAGGGTCCGCTTTCTTT.

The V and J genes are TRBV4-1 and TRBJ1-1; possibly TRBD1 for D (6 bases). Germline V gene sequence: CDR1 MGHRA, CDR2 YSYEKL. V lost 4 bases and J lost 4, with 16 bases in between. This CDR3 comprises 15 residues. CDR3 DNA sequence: TGCGCCAGCAGCCCTAAATACAGGGTAAGCACTGAAGCTTTCTTT. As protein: CASSPKYRVSTEAFF.